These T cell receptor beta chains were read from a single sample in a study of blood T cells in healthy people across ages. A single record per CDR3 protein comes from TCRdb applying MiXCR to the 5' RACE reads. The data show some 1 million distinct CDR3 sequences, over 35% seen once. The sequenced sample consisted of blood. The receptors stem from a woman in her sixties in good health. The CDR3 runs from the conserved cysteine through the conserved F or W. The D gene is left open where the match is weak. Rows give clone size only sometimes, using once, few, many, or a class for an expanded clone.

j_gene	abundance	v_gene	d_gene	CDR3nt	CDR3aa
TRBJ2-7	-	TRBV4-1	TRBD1	TGCGCCAGCAGCCAAGTCCCGAGACAGGGTGCCTACGAGCAGTACTTC	CASSQVPRQGAYEQYF
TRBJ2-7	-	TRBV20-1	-	TGCAGTGCTGATAAAATGAGTGGACCCTACGAGCAGTACTTC	CSADKMSGPYEQYF
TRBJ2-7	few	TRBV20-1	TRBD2	TGCAGTGGCGGGGGGCGGGACGAGCAGTACTTC	CSGGGRDEQYF
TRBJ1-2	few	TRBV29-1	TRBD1	TGCAGCGTTGAGGGACAGGGGGCCGTTGGCTACACCTTC	CSVEGQGAVGYTF
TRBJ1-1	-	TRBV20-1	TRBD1	TGCAGTGCTAGAAGGGGGCAGGGGACGTCTGAAGCTTTCTTT	CSARRGQGTSEAFF
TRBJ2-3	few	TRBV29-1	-	TGCAGCGTTGAAGGGGTTGGGGGGGCCCTGGCAGATACGCAGTATTTT	CSVEGVGGALADTQYF
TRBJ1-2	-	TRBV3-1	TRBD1	TGTGCCAGCAGCGGAATGACAGGGGACTATGGCTACACCTTC	CASSGMTGDYGYTF
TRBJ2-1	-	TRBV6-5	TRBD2	TGTGCCAGCAGTTACTGGGTTAGCGGGGAGCAGTTCTTC	CASSYWVSGEQFF
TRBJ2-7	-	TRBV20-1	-	TGCAGTGCTAGAACCGGGGGCTACTACGAGCAGTACTTC	CSARTGGYYEQYF
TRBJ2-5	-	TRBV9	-	TGTGCCAGCAGCGTAGTTCCTGGGCGGGGAAAGGAGACCCAGTACTTC	CASSVVPGRGKETQYF
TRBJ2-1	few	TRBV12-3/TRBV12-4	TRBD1	TGTGCCAGCAGGGATACAGGGGGCGTCTACAATGAGCAGTTCTTC	CASRDTGGVYNEQFF
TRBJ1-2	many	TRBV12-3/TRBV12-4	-	TGTGCCAGCAGTTTAAGAGGGAGGATGTATGGCTACACCTTC	CASSLRGRMYGYTF
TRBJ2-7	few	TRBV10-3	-	TGTGCCATCAGTGAAGGGGCAGTGAACTACGAGCAGTACTTC	CAISEGAVNYEQYF
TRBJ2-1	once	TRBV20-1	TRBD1	TGCAGTGCTAGTGGTCTTGGACAGGTCGATGATGAGCAGTTCTTC	CSASGLGQVDDEQFF
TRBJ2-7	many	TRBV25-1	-	TGCGCCAGCTCGGGGCGAACCTACGAGCAGTACTTC	CASSGRTYEQYF
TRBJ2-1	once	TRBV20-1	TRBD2	TGCAGTGCTATCGACCAGCGTGGGAGGGCCTCCAATGAGCAGTTCTTC	CSAIDQRGRASNEQFF
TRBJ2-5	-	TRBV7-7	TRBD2	TGTGCCAGCAGCCGCTCAGGGACTAGCGGGGAGACCCAGTACTTC	CASSRSGTSGETQYF
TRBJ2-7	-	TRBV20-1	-	TGCAGTGGGGGAATTTTGGACTACGAGCAGTACTTC	CSGGILDYEQYF
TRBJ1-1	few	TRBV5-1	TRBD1	TGCGCCAGCAGCTGGAGACAGGGAGGGACTGAAGCTTTCTTT	CASSWRQGGTEAFF
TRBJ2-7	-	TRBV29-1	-	TGCAGCGGTACCCACGGGACAACCTCCTACGAGCAGTACTTC	CSGTHGTTSYEQYF
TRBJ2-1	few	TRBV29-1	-	TGCAGCGTTTCCAGGGGCTACAATGAGCAGTTCTTC	CSVSRGYNEQFF
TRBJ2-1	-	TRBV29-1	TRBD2	TGCAGCGTTGTTACTAGCGGGAGGGCCTACAATGAGCAGTTCTTC	CSVVTSGRAYNEQFF
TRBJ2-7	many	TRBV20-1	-	TGCAGAGCGACTAGTGGCGACGAGCAGTACTTC	CRATSGDEQYF
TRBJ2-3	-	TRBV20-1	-	TGCAGTGCTAGAGTCCCTTCAAGTACAGATACGCAGTATTTT	CSARVPSSTDTQYF
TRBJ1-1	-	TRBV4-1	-	TGCGCCAGCAGCCGAGTTCCCGGGGTTGCTTTCTTT	CASSRVPGVAFF
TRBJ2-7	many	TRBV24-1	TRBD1	TGTGCCACCAGTCTACAGGGGGCCTACGAGCAGTACTTC	CATSLQGAYEQYF
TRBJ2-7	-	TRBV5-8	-	TGTGCCAGCAGCTTGGCTCCGACAGAAACCTACGAGCAGTACTTC	CASSLAPTETYEQYF
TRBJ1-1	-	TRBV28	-	TGTGCCAGCAGTTCAAGTGGGGGACGGGCTTTCTTT	CASSSSGGRAFF
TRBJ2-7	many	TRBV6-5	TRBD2	TGTGCCAGCAGTCTGTCCGGGACTAGCGGCACCTACGAGCAGTACTTC	CASSLSGTSGTYEQYF
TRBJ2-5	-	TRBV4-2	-	TGTGCCAGCAGCCGCGGGGGCGGAGGGGAGACCCAGTACTTC	CASSRGGGGETQYF
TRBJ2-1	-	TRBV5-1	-	TGCGCCAGCAGCTTGGACAGGGCCAAGGTGGATGAGCAGTTCTTC	CASSLDRAKVDEQFF
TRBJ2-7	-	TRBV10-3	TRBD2	TGTGCCACAAACTTGGGGGGGAGCGAGCAGTACTTC	CATNLGGSEQYF
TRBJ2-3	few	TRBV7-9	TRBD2	TGTGCCAGCAGCTTACGACTAGCGGGAGGCCGGGATACGCAGTATTTT	CASSLRLAGGRDTQYF
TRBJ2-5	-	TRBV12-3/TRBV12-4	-	TGTGCCAGCAGCCACGGTCGGGGTGGAGAGACCCAGTACTTC	CASSHGRGGETQYF
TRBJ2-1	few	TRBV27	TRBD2	TGTGCCAGCAGCTTAGAGGGACTAGGGGAGCTCAATGAGCAGTTCTTC	CASSLEGLGELNEQFF